This section outlines one T cell receptor (beta chain) sequence together with its context. Its antigen is not known. Synthesis of TCR cDNA relied on 5'RACE template switching, which attached a universal primer site and UMIs. One entry per CDR3 protein results from TCRdb running MiXCR on the 5' RACE reads. The table lists 450,000 to 600,000 distinct CDR3 sequences, about 13% of them singletons. This entry belongs to a study of T cells after yellow fever vaccination. Study-level results: Weaker overall was a secondary response that nonetheless peaked faster, on day 5 versus 15. A large majority of primary-vaccination clones showed up again after the booster (roughly 95% CD4, 88% CD8).

The CDR3 is 17 residues long. The V end was cut by 0 bases, the J end by 3 bases, with 21 bases between. CDR1 is DFQATT and CDR2 is SNEGSKA in the germline V gene (reference sequence). The sequence was obtained from a man aged 30 to 45 who received the YFV17D yellow fever vaccine. The rearrangement uses TRBV20-1 and TRBJ2-7, with D perhaps being TRBD1 or TRBD2 (5 bases each). Sequenced here: PBMCs, sampled on the day of the yellow fever booster vaccination. CDR3 bases: TGCAGTGCTAGAGATATCCGGGACCCTTCCGCCGGCTACGAGCAGTACTTC. Translation: CSARDIRDPSAGYEQYF.